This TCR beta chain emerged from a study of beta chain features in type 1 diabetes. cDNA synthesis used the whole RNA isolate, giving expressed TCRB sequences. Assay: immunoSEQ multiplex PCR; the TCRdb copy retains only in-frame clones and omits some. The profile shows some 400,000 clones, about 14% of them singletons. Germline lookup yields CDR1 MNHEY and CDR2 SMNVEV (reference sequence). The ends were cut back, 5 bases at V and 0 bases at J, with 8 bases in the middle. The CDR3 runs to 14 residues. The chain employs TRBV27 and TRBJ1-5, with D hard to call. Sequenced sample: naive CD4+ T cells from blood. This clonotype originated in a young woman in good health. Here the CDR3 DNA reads TGTGCCAGCAGTGTTACAGCTAGCAATCAGCCCCAGCATTTT. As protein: CASSVTASNQPQHF.